The source of this T cell receptor beta chain is a study of blood T cells in healthy people across ages. Germline CDR1 and CDR2: SEHNR and FQNEAQ (reference sequence). The CDR3 is 12 residues long. Primers used in a second PCR of about 6 to 11 cycles were a sample-barcoded 5' primer and a J-beta primer mix. TCRdb analysed the 5' RACE reads with MiXCR anew, one entry per CDR3 protein. This sample has approximately 810,000 distinct CDR3 sequences, with around 28% found just once. The specimen sequenced was blood. The clonotype comes from a woman at least 80 years old in good health. This rearrangement joins TRBV7-9 to TRBJ2-7, with D perhaps matching TRBD1 (5 bases). The J call is uncertain, as TRBJ2-5 better fits the DNA end. The CDR3 region has the DNA TGTGCCAGCAGCCCAGGGCCGTTGACCCAGTACTTC. This translates into CASSPGPLTQYF.